The 26 T cell receptor beta chains below come from one sample, sequenced in a study of shared T cell receptors in the human thymus. Libraries were prepared by immunoSEQ multiplex PCR; TCRdb keeps only in-frame clonotypes and omits some of them. The sample carries about 380,000 clones, over 90% recorded once. The source material was thymocytes. The receptors here all came from a human donor.

The chain combines TRBV5-6 with TRBJ2-3; D is uncertain. This CDR3 comprises 15 residues. Trimming removed 2 bases from V and 0 bases from J, with 10 bases in between. Germline V gene sequence: CDR1 SGHDT, CDR2 YYEEEE. CDR3 DNA sequence: TGTGCCAGCAGCTTTCCATGTATTAGCACAGATACGCAGTATTTT. Translation gives CASSFPCISTDTQYF.

The V gene is TRBV29-1, the J gene TRBJ2-5, with unresolved D. CDR3 length equals 11 residues. V was shortened by 3 bases and J by 5 bases, with 7 bases between the two germline ends. CDR1 and CDR2 from the germline V gene are SQVTM and ANQGSEA. The CDR3 nucleotides read TGCAGCGTTGAGGTCCTTGAGACCCAGTACTTC. It specifies CSVEVLETQYF.

The V and J genes are TRBV6-5 and TRBJ2-5; 8 bases agree with TRBD1. V was clipped by 2 bases and J by 5 bases; unmatched bases: 4. This CDR3 comprises 14 residues. Germline assignment: CDR1 MNHEY and CDR2 SVGAGI. The CDR3 reads CASSYRTGLETQYF. The CDR3, as DNA: TGTGCCAGCAGTTACCGGACAGGGTTGGAGACCCAGTACTTC.

The genes are TRBV7-6 and TRBJ2-7; 10 bases match TRBD2. The length of the CDR3 is 15 residues. Germline lookup yields CDR1 SGHVS and CDR2 FNYEAQ. With 5 bases clipped from V and 3 bases from J, the junction kept 7 bases outside the gene matches. Here the CDR3 DNA reads TGTGCCAGCAGCCCCCAGACTAGCGGGTGCTACGAGCAGTACTTC. Its translation: CASSPQTSGCYEQYF.

The chain has TRBV14 and TRBJ2-3, with 11 bases aligning to TRBD2. J was trimmed by 1 base and V by 4 bases; bases with no gene match: 7. The CDR3 spans 17 residues. CDR1 and CDR2 from the germline V gene are SGHDN and FVKESK. CDR3 protein: CASSRSGTSGCTDTQYF. The DNA for the CDR3 is TGTGCCAGCAGCCGCTCCGGGACTAGCGGCTGCACAGATACGCAGTATTTT.

This chain connects TRBV21-1 to TRBJ1-2. TRBV21-1 is annotated as a pseudogene. The length of the CDR3 is 11 residues. CDR3 residues: CASSKVPGYTF. The CDR3 nucleotides are TGTGCCAGCAGCAAGGTCCCAGGCTACACCTTC.

The chain is built from TRBV6-6 and TRBJ1-3, with D possibly matching TRBD1 (6 bases). The CDR3 consists of 14 residues. From germline, CDR1 is MNHNY and CDR2 SVGAGI (reference sequence). With 5 bases removed from V and 11 bases from J, the gap between germline ends came to 19 bases. The CDR3 loop reads CASSRTGSPTAIYF. The CDR3 coding sequence is TGTGCCAGCAGTCGAACAGGGTCCCCCACCGCCATATATTTT.

With regard to this clone: The same CDR3 is also encoded by other DNA sequences in this sample. This rearrangement joins TRBV28 to TRBJ2-2, with D uncertain. This CDR3 comprises 13 residues. Trimming took 6 bases from V and 7 from J, leaving 12 bases between them. The germline V gene encodes CDR1 MDHEN and CDR2 SYDVKM. The CDR3, as DNA: TGTGCCAGCAGCCTACCCGGTGGCGGGGAGCTGTTTTTT. Encoded protein: CASSLPGGGELFF.

This rearrangement joins TRBV2 to TRBJ1-2, with D possibly matching TRBD1 (5 bases). The V end was cut by 8 bases, the J end by 4 bases, with 17 bases between. CDR1 SNHLY and CDR2 FYNNEI come from the germline V gene. This CDR3 spans 14 amino acids. CDR3 residues: CASSDVRDVYGYTF. For the CDR3, the DNA is TGTGCCAGCTCGGATGTTAGGGACGTCTATGGCTACACCTTC.

The CDR3 spells CASSPKSGSSYNEQFF. The CDR3 DNA is TGTGCCAGCAGCCCAAAAAGCGGGAGCTCCTACAATGAGCAGTTCTTC. The chain links TRBV27 to TRBJ2-1; TRBD2 matches at 8 bases. Germline trimming cut 6 bases from V and 0 bases from J; bases unmatched to any gene: 7. The CDR3 extends over 16 amino acids. The V gene's germline CDR1 is MNHEY and CDR2 SMNVEV (reference sequence).

The chain is built from TRBV29-1 and TRBJ1-1; D ambiguous. V lost 2 bases and J 3 bases, leaving 19 bases between the germline ends. The CDR3 covers 16 residues. Looked up from germline, CDR1 is SQVTM and CDR2 is ANQGSEA. CDR3 sequence: CSVEIPRNWEDTEAFF. The CDR3 DNA reads as TGCAGCGTTGAAATTCCCCGAAACTGGGAGGACACTGAAGCTTTCTTT.

The rearrangement joins TRBV11-2 to TRBJ1-1, with a possible D match to TRBD1 (5 bases). The CDR3 runs to 15 residues. V was clipped by 5 bases and J by 3 bases, with 16 bases between them. The germline CDR1 and CDR2 sequences are SGHAT and FQNNGV. The CDR3 DNA sequence: TGTGCCAGCAGCACCCGACTCACAGGCTACACTGAAGCTTTCTTT. This gives the protein CASSTRLTGYTEAFF.

The chain carries TRBV15 and TRBJ2-3, with 8 positions matching TRBD1. V shed 3 bases, J shed 2 bases, and the junction held 7 bases outside the gene matches. Germline lookup yields CDR1 LNHNV and CDR2 YYDKDF (reference sequence). The CDR3 consists of 16 residues. The CDR3 region is CATSRPGQALTDTQYF. The CDR3 DNA is TGTGCCACCAGCAGGCCGGGACAGGCGCTCACAGATACGCAGTATTTT. The full variable domain, with the rest looked up from reference TRBV15 and TRBJ2-3, is DAMVIQNPRYQVTQFGKPVTLSCSQTLNHNVMYWYQQKSSQAPKLLFHYYDKDFNNEADTPDNFQSRRPNTSFCFLDIRSPGLGDTAMYLCATSRPGQALTDTQYFGPGTRLTVL.

This clone was picked up one time. This chain connects TRBV5-1 to TRBJ2-7; TRBD1 matches at 8 bases. The CDR3 spans 14 residues. V trimming: 3 bases; J trimming: 5 bases; junction bases outside the gene matches: 7. Germline lookup yields CDR1 SGHRS and CDR2 YFSETQ. The CDR3 DNA reads TGCGCCAGCAGCTACGGGACAGGCCTTGACGAGCAGTACTTC. It is translated as CASSYGTGLDEQYF.

This chain links TRBV28 with TRBJ2-5, with unresolved D. V was cut by 2 bases and J by 2 bases, with 15 bases left in between. In germline, CDR1 is MDHEN, CDR2 SYDVKM. This CDR3 spans 16 amino acids. The CDR3 DNA is TGTGCCAGCAGTTTAACTGTCGGCCATCAACAAGAGACCCAGTACTTC. It encodes CASSLTVGHQQETQYF.

This clone was seen once. The chain uses TRBV7-6 and TRBJ2-1; 7 bases line up with TRBD2. The CDR3 sequence is 16 residues long. From germline, CDR1 is SGHVS and CDR2 FNYEAQ. Unmatched junction bases numbered 3, after V lost 1 base and J lost 0 bases. The CDR3 DNA follows: TGTGCCAGCAGCTTAGTGTCTAGCGGCTCCTACAATGAGCAGTTCTTC. Encoded protein: CASSLVSSGSYNEQFF.

The chain recombines TRBV7-3 with TRBJ1-1; weak D call: TRBD1 (5 bases). Germline V CDR1 and CDR2: SGHTA, FQGTGA. The CDR3 has 15 amino acids. Trimming removed 5 bases at V and 5 bases at J, with 18 bases between. Here the CDR3 DNA reads TGTGCCAGCAGCCCTGGGACGTTTAAAGGGACTGAAGCTTTCTTT. Protein: CASSPGTFKGTEAFF.

The V call is TRBV5-1, the J call TRBJ2-4; D remains ambiguous. The ends were cut back, 0 bases at V and 8 bases at J, with 9 bases in the middle. This CDR3 spans 13 amino acids. CDR1 and CDR2 (germline): SGHRS, YFSETQ. The CDR3, as DNA: TGCGCCAGCAGCTTGGGCGTACGGGACATTCAGTACTTC. It translates to CASSLGVRDIQYF.

V usage is TRBV2 and J usage is TRBJ2-3, with TRBD2 identical over 9 bases. Germline CDR1 is SNHLY and CDR2 is FYNNEI. The CDR3 consists of 16 residues. V gave up 1 base and J gave up 4 bases; unmatched junction bases: 6. CDR3 in amino acids: CASSEGASGMSDTQYF. The CDR3 DNA reads TGTGCCAGCAGTGAAGGGGCTAGCGGGATGTCAGATACGCAGTATTTT.

This clone has just one count. The chain has TRBV5-6 and TRBJ1-4; TRBD1 might be the D (5 bases). The germline V and J ends were trimmed by 2 bases and 8 bases, with 13 bases remaining between them. The CDR3 extends over 14 amino acids. The germline gives CDR1 SGHDT, CDR2 YYEEEE. The CDR3 reads CASSFWGDCEKLFF. The CDR3 nucleotides read TGTGCCAGCAGCTTTTGGGGGGACTGCGAAAAACTGTTTTTT.

This chain connects TRBV6-6 to TRBJ1-2; D might be TRBD1 (6 bases). V gave up 6 bases and J gave up 7 bases, with 18 bases separating them. CDR1 and CDR2 from the germline V gene are MNHNY and SVGAGI (reference sequence). This CDR3 spans 14 amino acids. The CDR3 is CASSTGMRGGGYTF. The CDR3 DNA follows: TGTGCCAGCAGCACAGGGATGAGAGGCGGTGGCTACACCTTC.

The chain uses TRBV5-8 and TRBJ2-2, with TRBD2 as a possible D gene (5 bases). The CDR3 contains 14 residues. The germline V gene encodes CDR1 SGHTS and CDR2 YDEGEE. Trimming removed 1 base at V and 4 bases at J, with 8 bases between. The CDR3 sequence is CASSLRGTTGELFF. The CDR3 coding sequence is TGTGCCAGCAGCTTGCGGGGTACCACCGGGGAGCTGTTTTTT.

V and J are TRBV7-9 and TRBJ1-5; D is perhaps TRBD1 (6 bases). V was cut by 0 bases and J by 2 bases, with 11 bases left in between. The CDR3 runs to 16 residues. Germline V gene lookup returns CDR1 SEHNR and CDR2 FQNEAQ (reference sequence). The CDR3 region is CASSLAGGPGNQPQHF. For the CDR3, the DNA is TGTGCCAGCAGCTTAGCGGGGGGGCCCGGCAATCAGCCCCAGCATTTT. Filled out from reference TRBV7-9 and TRBJ1-5, the complete variable domain reads DTGVSQNPRHKITKRGQNVTFRCDPISEHNRLYWYRQTLGQGPEFLTYFQNEAQLEKSRLLSDRFSAERPKGSFSTLEIQRTEQGDSAMYLCASSLAGGPGNQPQHFGDGTRLSIL.

The rearrangement uses TRBV28 and TRBJ2-2, with 14 bases lining up with TRBD2. The CDR3 is made up of 15 amino acids. Per the germline V gene, CDR1 is MDHEN and CDR2 is SYDVKM. Germline trimming cut 5 bases from V and 4 bases from J; bases unmatched to any gene: 0. CDR3 nucleotide sequence: TGTGCCAGCAGTGGACTAGCGGGGGGCACCGGGGAGCTGTTTTTT. Translating gives CASSGLAGGTGELFF.

This clone was seen more than once but under ten times. The CDR3 region is CASTRGLAGNSSYNEQFF. The DNA for the CDR3 is TGTGCCAGCACCCGGGGGCTAGCGGGCAATAGCTCCTACAATGAGCAGTTCTTC. The chain combines TRBV7-2 with TRBJ2-1, with 8 positions matching TRBD2. Germline V lookup: CDR1 SGHTA, CDR2 FQGNSA. The CDR3 has 18 residues. V was clipped by 7 bases and J by 0 bases; unmatched bases: 14.

The chain carries TRBV27 and TRBJ1-6; D might be TRBD1 (6 bases). The CDR3 has 13 residues. V was shortened by 4 bases and J by 9 bases, with 10 bases between the two germline ends. Germline-derived CDR1 and CDR2 are MNHEY and SMNVEV (reference sequence). This chain's CDR3 is CASSSLQGSPLHF. The DNA of the CDR3 is TGTGCCAGCAGTTCACTACAGGGTTCACCCCTCCACTTT.